This entry describes one T cell receptor beta chain. In the original workflow: Amplification with reference gene primers provided the estimates of nucleated cell counts. Method: immunoSEQ multiplex PCR; TCRdb's copy keeps in-frame clones and lacks some. V, J and clone size are taken as reported in that table, and D and trimming were inferred from the DNA itself. The sample includes around 190,000 clones, about 80% seen only once; the top ten take about 6.8%. The data are from a study of blood T cell repertoires in COVID-19. The overall study: The United States, Italy and Spain were the sources of the acute and convalescent COVID-19 samples. PBMCs, B-cell-depleted T cells, or T cells provided the cDNA or gDNA that made up the material.

J gave up 5 bases and V 6 bases, and 6 bases lay outside the gene matches. There are 14 residues in the CDR3. Per germline, CDR1 SGDLS and CDR2 YYNGEE. The clonotype was recovered from an older man with active or convalescent COVID-19. This sequence joins TRBV9 and TRBJ2-3, with TRBD2 identical over 10 bases. The specimen sequenced was peripheral blood. The CDR3 DNA is TGTGCCAGCAAAGGCGCTAGCGGGGGAGATACGCAGTATTTT. The encoded protein is CASKGASGGDTQYF. The variable domain in full, with the rest retrieved from reference TRBV9 and TRBJ2-3, is DSGVTQTPKHLITATGQRVTLRCSPRSGDLSVYWYQQSLDQGLQFLIQYYNGEERAKGNILERFSAQQFPDLHSELNLSSLELGDSALYFCASKGASGGDTQYFGPGTRLTVL.